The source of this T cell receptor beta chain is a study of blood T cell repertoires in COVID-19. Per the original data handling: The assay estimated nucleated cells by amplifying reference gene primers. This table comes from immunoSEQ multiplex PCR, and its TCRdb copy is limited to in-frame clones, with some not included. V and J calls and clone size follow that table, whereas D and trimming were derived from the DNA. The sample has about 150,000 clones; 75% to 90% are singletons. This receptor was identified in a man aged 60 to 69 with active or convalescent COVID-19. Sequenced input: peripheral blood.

In nucleotides, the CDR3 is TGTGCCAGCAGTTCGGGACAGGTGGGGCGGCAGCCCCAGCATTTT. Encoded protein: CASSSGQVGRQPQHF. The chain joins TRBV6-5 to TRBJ1-5, with 8 bases lining up with TRBD1. The junction had 9 bases not matched to a gene; V was cut back by 4 bases and J by 7 bases. The CDR3 covers 15 residues. Looked up from germline, CDR1 is MNHEY and CDR2 is SVGAGI.